A selection of T cell receptor beta chains follows, all from one sample in a study of T cell responses to AZD1222 COVID-19 vaccine. Generated by immunoSEQ multiplex PCR, the TCRdb table keeps only in-frame clones and is missing some. The repertoire holds under 150,000 clones, around 92% seen once, with 0.9% to 1.2% in the top ten. The starting material was peripheral blood, obtained on day 0 of AZD1222 vaccination. The receptors come from an adult in good health. The CDR3 runs from the conserved cysteine through the conserved F or W. The order of the fields is clone size, J gene, D gene, V gene, CDR3 DNA, CDR3 protein. D genes are given only for firm matches. The listing skips clone size in some rows; elsewhere it reads once, few, many or a size class.

NA | TRBJ2-2 | NA | TRBV3-1/TRBV3-2 | TGTGCCAGCAGCCCGGCCGCGGTCACCGGGGAGCTGTTTTTT | CASSPAAVTGELFF
few | TRBJ1-6 | NA | TRBV2 | TGTGCCAGCAGTGACGAGGGGGTGGGGAATTCACCCCTCCACTTT | CASSDEGVGNSPLHF
NA | TRBJ1-1 | NA | TRBV5-1 | TGCGCCAGCAGGGACAGTGAGAATACTGAAGCTTTCTTT | CASRDSENTEAFF
once | TRBJ1-2 | TRBD1 | TRBV4-2 | TGTGCCAGCAGCCAAGATGGGGTGTACGACAGGGGGAACTATGGCTACACCTTC | CASSQDGVYDRGNYGYTF
NA | TRBJ1-5 | TRBD1 | TRBV19 | TGTGCCACTGACACCGGGACAGCATTTTCAAGAAGCAATCAGCCCCAGCATTTT | CATDTGTAFSRSNQPQHF
NA | TRBJ2-7 | TRBD1 | TRBV13 | TGTGCCAGCAGCCACAGGGGCTCCTACTACTACGAGCAGTACTTC | CASSHRGSYYYEQYF
NA | TRBJ2-7 | TRBD2 | TRBV7-2 | TGTGCCAGCAGCTTGACTAGCGGGAGACTATACGAGCAGTACTTC | CASSLTSGRLYEQYF
NA | TRBJ1-6 | NA | TRBV12-3/TRBV12-4 | TGTGCCAGCAGTTTTGAGAGGTCTTCACCCCTCCACTTT | CASSFERSSPLHF
NA | TRBJ2-3 | NA | TRBV2 | TGTGCCAGCAAGTCGGCCACAGATACGCAGTATTTT | CASKSATDTQYF
NA | TRBJ2-7 | NA | TRBV7-2 | TGTGCCAGCAGCAAAGGGACTCCCTACGAGCAGTACTTC | CASSKGTPYEQYF
NA | TRBJ2-7 | NA | TRBV28 | TGTGCCAGCAGTCTCCCCAATTTGGGGGGACAACTAAAGGAGTTC | CASSLPNLGGQLKEF
once | TRBJ2-3 | TRBD2 | TRBV2 | TGTGCCAGGACTAGCGGGAGTATGGATACGCAGTATTTT | CARTSGSMDTQYF
NA | TRBJ2-1 | TRBD1 | TRBV5-1 | TGCGCCAGCAGCTTTAAGGGGACAGGGGGTTCCTACAATGAGCAGTTCTTC | CASSFKGTGGSYNEQFF
once | TRBJ2-7 | NA | TRBV30 | TGTGCCTCCCCAACCCACTACGAGCAGTACTTC | CASPTHYEQYF
NA | TRBJ1-1 | NA | TRBV2 | TGTGCCAGCAGTGTCCTAGTTGAAGCTTTCTTT | CASSVLVEAFF
NA | TRBJ2-5 | TRBD1 | TRBV7-9 | TGTGCCAGCAGCCAAACCTCAGGACAGGGAGCAGAGACCCAGTACTTC | CASSQTSGQGAETQYF
NA | TRBJ2-5 | NA | TRBV6-6 | TGTGCCAGCAGGGGGGAGACCCAGTACTTC | CASRGETQYF
NA | TRBJ1-6 | NA | TRBV2 | TGTGCCAGCAGATCAGAAAGGGGGGTAAATAATTCACCCCTCCACTTT | CASRSERGVNNSPLHF
NA | TRBJ2-3 | TRBD2 | TRBV7-9 | TGTGCCAGCAGCTTCCTCAGACTAGCGGGAGGCACAGATACGCAGTATTTT | CASSFLRLAGGTDTQYF
NA | TRBJ1-2 | NA | TRBV2 | TGTGCCAGCAGTGAAGTTGGATTTTCCGGACCGGGCTATGGCTACACCTTC | CASSEVGFSGPGYGYTF
NA | TRBJ1-5 | NA | TRBV18 | TGTGCCAGCTCACCGCCTGGGGGGGTGCGTCAGCCCCAGCATTTT | CASSPPGGVRQPQHF
NA | TRBJ2-7 | TRBD1 | TRBV19 | TGTGCCAGTAGTTCCCGACAGGGGATCCCCCACGAGCAGTACTTC | CASSSRQGIPHEQYF
NA | TRBJ1-4 | NA | TRBV5-8 | TGTGCCAGCAGCGGCTTTACAGGTTTTAATGAAAAACTGTTTTTT | CASSGFTGFNEKLFF
NA | TRBJ2-2 | NA | TRBV7-9 | TGTGCCAGCAGCGCCCCCCTCCCTCACGGCGGGGAGCTGTTTTTT | CASSAPLPHGGELFF
NA | TRBJ1-6 | NA | TRBV27 | TGTGCCAGCAGTTTACGATCGTATAATTCACCCCTCCACTTT | CASSLRSYNSPLHF
NA | TRBJ2-1 | TRBD2 | TRBV3-1/TRBV3-2 | TGTGCCAGCAGCCACCCGCCCGGACTAGCGGGAGCAGTGGATGAGCAGTTCTTC | CASSHPPGLAGAVDEQFF
NA | TRBJ2-7 | NA | TRBV6-1 | TGTGCCAGCAGTGAAGTACAGGCGAGGTACGAGCAGTACTTC | CASSEVQARYEQYF
NA | TRBJ1-1 | NA | TRBV7-3 | TGTGCCAGCAGCTCATTCCCGGGTATTGGTGAAGCTTTCTTT | CASSSFPGIGEAFF
NA | TRBJ1-5 | NA | TRBV2 | TGTGCCAGCAGTGTTGTGCCCCGGGCAAGCCAGCCCCAGCATTTT | CASSVVPRASQPQHF
NA | TRBJ2-7 | NA | TRBV15 | TGTGCCACCAGCAGAGATAGGTACGAGCAGTACTTC | CATSRDRYEQYF
NA | TRBJ2-5 | NA | TRBV6-5 | TGTGCCACCCTTGAGGGGCGCGGCGAGACCCAGTACTTC | CATLEGRGETQYF
NA | TRBJ2-7 | NA | TRBV6-5 | TGTGCCACTCGGCGTGGAGCGGGCTACGAGCAGTACTTC | CATRRGAGYEQYF